This T cell receptor beta chain was profiled in a study of T cells in Graves' hyperthyroidism and ophthalmopathy (dated by TCRdb to the late 2010s). With regard to the full study: Peripheral blood was sampled at the time of initial diagnosis, prior to any treatment. TCR V-J signatures able to tell the groups apart were searched for in a discovery cohort of 100 patients, of whom over 40 had Graves' ophthalmopathy and 55 to 60 had stable Graves' hyperthyroidism. An independent validation cohort of under 20 hyperthyroidism patients and 17 patients who later progressed to ophthalmopathy tested prospective prediction of ophthalmopathy. The roughly 94 discovery patients were randomly split 7:3 into training and test sets. The study also compared thyroid tissue and blood T-cell repertoires from several Graves' hyperthyroidism patients. After blood sampling, hyperthyroidism patients were treated with methimazole at a starting dose of 30 mg daily, and ophthalmopathy patients were treated with high-dose intravenous methylprednisolone. The paper reports TCR Vbeta CDR3 sequencing of some 140 peripheral blood samples: fewer than 50 ophthalmopathy, roughly 74 hyperthyroidism and approximately 17 progressor patients. Summary of the overall study and its limitations: A 13 V-J signature model separated ophthalmopathy from stable hyperthyroidism, with approximately 86% sensitivity and 81.08% specificity in cross-validation and 80%/75% in testing. Most expanded thyroid clonotypes (frequency above 0.001) were also detected in blood, suggesting blood repertoires may reflect thyroid immune responses. No statistical method was used to fix the sample size in advance, and group allocation was not hidden from the investigators. In validation, the model predicted progression to ophthalmopathy a median of 6.5 months before onset, with about 64% sensitivity and just under 75% specificity.

The TCR beta CDR3 regions were amplified from the RNA transcripts. The first round of RT-PCR for the TCR CDR3 was performed with the HTBI primer set and the Qiagen OneStep RT-PCR kit. Libraries were constructed in a second round of multiplex PCR, after which size selection and purification were performed. Libraries were sequenced paired-end with 100 bp reads on an Illumina HiSeq2000. Turning to the authors' computational methods: SOAPnuke was used to process the raw data, with reads discarded if the reads contained adapters or uncalled bases, had a mean Phred below 15, or lacked an exact constant-primer or identifier match. COPE v1.2.5 was used to merge high-quality paired reads, and clonotypes were defined as unique nucleotide sequences. Clonotypes were aligned to IMGT TRBV, TRBD and TRBJ reference segments using MiTCR v1.1. The analysis was restricted to V-J combinations with a frequency above 0.0001, which together covered 99.2% of the repertoires. The TCS score was defined as the ratio of F50 (clonal expansion) to E x V (chaos), calculated using BLOSUM62-based TCRdist between CDR3 peptides within each V-J. Welch's t-statistics and random forest reduced 500 to 550 V-J features to roughly 13, which were used in a naive Bayes classifier (R e1071). The Morisita-Horn index was used to measure how similar the thyroid and blood repertoires were. TCRdb applied fastp at Q25 and MiXCR to the public reads, then kept only in-frame beta chains. Each record represents a unique CDR3 protein, reported with the most common genes and DNA among its rows. The V and J calls, along with clone size, are taken from TCRdb and not from the paper's own processing. This sample holds 600,000 to 800,000 distinct CDR3 sequences; under 45% were observed only once. The biggest ten clones account for around 30% of the sample.

As regards this clonotype: The specificity of this receptor is unknown. The sample holds no much larger clone one base away, and base qualities are not on file.

As encoded in the germline V gene, CDR1 is SGHTA while CDR2 is FQGTGA. The junction carries 13 bases between V and J, which are trimmed by 4 bases and 0 bases respectively. Inclusive of the bounding cysteine and phenylalanine, the CDR3 is 16 residues long. Just the 48-base CDR3 DNA is kept, in frame starting at base 1. A patient counted as having stable Graves' hyperthyroidism if no progression to ophthalmopathy occurred over 18 months of follow-up. The hyperthyroidism patients were between 18 and 65 years old and newly diagnosed, with a disease duration of less than 2 months. The study excluded patients with uncontrolled infections, other autoimmune diseases, pregnancy or lactation. Diagnoses were established on the basis of clinical symptoms, serum thyroxine and TRAb, thyroid ultrasound, and orbital computed tomography. PBMCs were separated from roughly 10 ml of fresh peripheral blood using Ficoll-Paque density gradient centrifugation. Total RNA was extracted using Trizol reagent, and RNA quality was assessed on an Agilent 2100 Bioanalyzer.

This chain is built from TRBV7-3 and TRBJ1-3; TRBD1 might be the D gene, on 5 matching bases. Sequenced material: blood. This TCR was sampled from a woman in her 40s with Graves' hyperthyroidism. The CDR3 in this case is CASSWGDPLSGNTIYF. In nucleotide form, the sequence is TGTGCCAGCAGCTGGGGCGACCCCCTCTCTGGAAACACCATATATTTT.